The 18 T cell receptor beta chains in this list originate from one sample, sequenced in a study of T cells in Graves' hyperthyroidism and ophthalmopathy. TCR beta CDR3 regions were amplified from RNA transcripts. TCR CDR3 regions were first amplified by RT-PCR with HTBI primers. TCRdb itself ran the multiplex PCR reads through MiXCR, one entry per CDR3 protein. The profile covers about 320,000 distinct CDR3 sequences, with roughly 17% appearing a single time and around a third taken by the ten largest. The material sequenced was blood. The receptors were gathered from a man aged 25 to 45 with Graves' hyperthyroidism.

This clonotype was observed at least ten times. The chain has TRBV3-1 and TRBJ1-1; D ambiguous. This CDR3 is built from 13 residues. The germline V gene encodes CDR1 LGHDT and CDR2 YNNKEL (reference sequence). Trimming left V 1 base short and J 4 bases short, with 7 bases between. The DNA for the CDR3 is TGTGCCAGCAGCCAAGTGGATTCCACTGAAGCTTTCTTT. Its translation: CASSQVDSTEAFF.

This clonotype was seen repeatedly, ten times or more. J is TRBJ2-1 and V is TRBV28; D is unresolved. CDR3 length: 14 residues. Germline CDR1 reads MDHEN; CDR2 reads SYDVKM. The V end lost 3 bases, the J end lost 8 bases, and 14 bases lay between the germline ends. CDR3 DNA: TGTGCCAGCAGTTTCCGCCGACCGCCTTATGAGCAGTTCTTC. Its protein product is CASSFRRPPYEQFF.

This clonotype was picked up a small number of times. The V gene is TRBV20-1, the J gene TRBJ2-2, with 7 nucleotides matching TRBD2. CDR3 length equals 15 residues. In germline, CDR1 is DFQATT, CDR2 SNEGSKA (reference sequence). V trimming: 0 bases; J trimming: 6 bases; junction bases outside the gene matches: 7. The CDR3 sequence: CSAREGGGDAGELFF. The CDR3 DNA follows: TGCAGTGCTAGAGAGGGGGGGGGGGACGCCGGGGAGCTGTTTTTT.

The chain uses TRBV12-3 or TRBV12-4 and TRBJ2-3; 13 bases align to TRBD2. Trimming took 7 bases from V and 4 from J; bases not matched to a gene: 8. This CDR3 has 16 amino acids. The CDR3 region is CASTLGLAGLSDTQYF. DNA of the CDR3: TGTGCCAGCACCCTGGGACTAGCGGGACTCTCAGATACGCAGTATTTT.

This clonotype came up many times. The CDR3 DNA reads as TGTGCCAGCAGCCCCGGGACAGGGGTTGCGCAGTACTTC. Translation: CASSPGTGVAQYF. This chain uses TRBV11-2 with TRBJ2-7; 10 bases map to TRBD1. The CDR3 contains 13 residues. The germline V gene has CDR1 SGHAT and CDR2 FQNNGV. The V and J ends lost 5 bases and 9 bases, in that order; junction bases with no gene match: 7.

The chain employs TRBV3-1 and TRBJ2-2; a possible D gene is TRBD2 (6 bases). The CDR3 covers 14 residues. CDR1 is LGHDT and CDR2 is YNNKEL in the germline V gene (reference sequence). With 5 bases removed from V and 6 bases from J, the gap between germline ends came to 13 bases. CDR3 nucleotides: TGTGCCAGCAGCAATTGGAGGGAACCCGGGGAGCTGTTTTTT. This gives the protein CASSNWREPGELFF.

This clonotype was seen repeatedly, ten times or more. One end of the junction varies from germline; a read error may be responsible. The chain combines TRBV7-7 with TRBJ2-3; 10 bases line up with TRBD2. Germline loops: CDR1 SSHAT, CDR2 FNYEAQ (reference sequence). The CDR3 runs to 17 residues. CDR3 in amino acids: CASSLGSSGGSADTQYF. The DNA of the CDR3 is TGTGCTAGCAGCTTAGGGTCTAGCGGGGGCTCGGCAGATACGCAGTATTTT.

The rearrangement uses TRBV6-1 and TRBJ1-5; the D gene is possibly TRBD1 (6 bases). The CDR3 is 14 residues long. CDR1 and CDR2 from the germline V gene are MNHNS and SASEGT. The V end was cut by 8 bases, the J end by 7 bases, with 18 bases between. The CDR3 reads CASALHTGRQPQHF. CDR3 coding DNA: TGTGCCAGCGCCCTCCACACAGGGAGACAGCCCCAGCATTTT.

This clonotype was found a few times. This chain uses TRBV27 with TRBJ1-3; D is possibly TRBD1 (6 bases). Between the trimmed V and J ends, which lost 7 bases and 2 bases, there was a span of 21 bases. The CDR3 is made up of 17 amino acids. Germline CDR1 and CDR2: MNHEY and SMNVEV (reference sequence). The CDR3 loop reads CASTLPGGARPGNTIYF. CDR3 sequence (DNA): TGTGCCAGCACCTTACCTGGGGGGGCCCGGCCTGGAAACACCATATATTTT.

This chain connects TRBV19 to TRBJ2-5; maybe TRBD1 (6 bases). Germline V lookup: CDR1 LNHDA, CDR2 SQIVND (reference sequence). V lost 9 bases, J lost 5 bases, and 10 bases lay in between. This CDR3 is built from 11 residues. This CDR3 reads CASLGGETQYF. The CDR3 DNA sequence: TGTGCCAGCCTTGGGGGCGAGACCCAGTACTTC.

The J gene is TRBJ2-6, the V gene TRBV4-1; D ambiguous. This CDR3 is 15 amino acids long. From germline, CDR1 is MGHRA and CDR2 YSYEKL. Trimming took off 4 bases at V and 0 bases at J, with 7 bases between the two ends. The CDR3 region is CASSPLGSGANVLTF. CDR3 DNA: TGCGCCAGCAGCCCACTGGGCTCTGGGGCCAACGTCCTGACTTTC.

This clonotype turned up a few times. A junction boundary mismatches the germline segment, possibly from a read error. The V gene is TRBV27, the J gene TRBJ2-1, with 9 bases identical to TRBD2. In germline, CDR1 is MNHEY, CDR2 SMNVEV (reference sequence). The CDR3 contains 19 residues. The CDR3 sequence: CASSPLPYPGKREAGRLIF. Written as DNA, the CDR3 is TGTGCCAGCAGTCCACTCCCATACCCTGGAAAGCGGGAGGCCGGGAGGCTTATCTTC.

The chain carries TRBV18 and TRBJ2-7; D gene unclear. This CDR3 contains 14 residues. Per germline, CDR1 KGHSH and CDR2 LQKENI. V was cut by 0 bases and J by 7 bases, with 13 bases left in between. The CDR3 spells CASSPPGAVREQYF. For the CDR3, the DNA is TGTGCCAGCTCACCACCGGGCGCCGTCCGGGAGCAGTACTTC.

Ten or more counts support this clonotype. The CDR3 spells CSANNPGTGTIDEQFF. CDR3 DNA: TGCAGTGCTAATAACCCCGGGACCGGTACCATCGATGAGCAGTTCTTC. The chain uses TRBV20-1 and TRBJ2-1, with D perhaps given as TRBD1 or TRBD2 (5 bases each). This CDR3 comprises 16 residues. The germline CDR1 and CDR2 sequences are DFQATT and SNEGSKA (reference sequence). V lost 4 bases to trimming and J lost 8 bases, with 24 bases between them.

This clonotype turned up a few times. The V gene is TRBV28, the J gene TRBJ2-6; 7 nucleotides line up with TRBD1. This CDR3 has 19 amino acids. The J segment lost 2 bases and the V segment lost 3 bases, leaving 13 bases of the junction unmatched. Germline values: CDR1 MDHEN, CDR2 SYDVKM. The CDR3 DNA sequence: TGTGCCAGCAGTTTTCTCAGGGGGACGACTCTGCCTGGGGCCAACGTCCTGACTTTC. It yields the protein CASSFLRGTTLPGANVLTF.

This clonotype has at least ten counts. The CDR3 reads CATSDPGLAPWNNEQFF. The CDR3 coding sequence is TGTGCCACCAGTGATCCGGGACTAGCGCCATGGAACAATGAGCAGTTCTTC. This chain joins TRBV24-1 and TRBJ2-1, with TRBD2 matching 10 bases. The germline CDR1 and CDR2 sequences are KGHDR and SFDVKD. Trimming removed 3 bases from V and 5 bases from J; junction bases left unmatched: 9. The CDR3 spans 17 residues.

V usage is TRBV10-3 and J usage is TRBJ2-1; TRBD1 is a possible D gene (6 bases). The CDR3 is 14 amino acids. The germline gives CDR1 ENHRY, CDR2 SYGVKD. The germline V and J ends were trimmed by 5 bases and 0 bases, with 8 bases remaining between them. The CDR3 coding sequence is TGTGCCATCAGTCCGGACAGCTCCTACAATGAGCAGTTCTTC. As protein: CAISPDSSYNEQFF.

This clonotype was detected many times. The chain recombines TRBV10-2 with TRBJ2-1, with 7 nucleotides matching TRBD1. This CDR3 is built from 13 residues. The trim removed 5 bases at V and 10 bases at J, leaving 8 bases unmatched. Germline CDR1 WSHSY, CDR2 SAAADI. As DNA, the CDR3 is TGCGCCAGCAGTACGGGCACAGGGGTGGAGCAGTTCTTC. This sequence encodes CASSTGTGVEQFF.